This TCR beta chain is from a study of T-cell memory formation after mild COVID-19. Study information: In these data, TCR clusters were largely donor specific. Whole-study results and caveats: Cross-reactive memory appears to have joined, as suggested by some responding clones showing up in pre-infection memory. Contracting clones from day 15 to 85 showed balanced CD4/CD8; later expanders favored CD4+.

One entry per CDR3 protein, called by TCRdb with MiXCR from the 5' RACE reads. The top ten clones hold around 20% of a sample with approximately 300,000 distinct CDR3 sequences, roughly 21% of them seen once. Between the trimmed V and J ends, which lost 2 bases and 5 bases, there was a span of 16 bases. Germline V gene sequence: CDR1 MNHEY, CDR2 SVGEGT. The CDR3 consists of 17 residues. About this clonotype itself: Its antigen remains unknown.

V gene TRBV6-2 or TRBV6-3 combines with J gene TRBJ1-6, with D possibly matching TRBD1 (6 bases). The sequenced material came from PBMCs or a T cell subset sorted from them (not recorded which). This sequence originates from a man between 18 and 29 years old who had mild COVID-19 (a few samples of this study predate the infection). Cell type and time point are not known. This chain's CDR3 is CASSYKPGEADNSPLHF. The CDR3 DNA reads as TGTGCCAGCAGTTACAAACCAGGGGAAGCCGATAATTCACCCCTCCACTTT.